The clone carrying this T cell receptor (beta chain) has just a few counts. Its cognate antigen is unknown. A much larger clone lies one base from this, so it may be a read error. The data were taken from a study of post-analysis software for immune sequencing data. Overall study context: Progressive-relapsing, secondary progressive and relapsing-remitting multiple sclerosis were among the disease courses included.

TCR beta libraries were prepared from cDNA with unique molecular identifiers. Input amounts of roughly 1 to 10 million T cells were used. These gave 500,000 or so cDNA molecules, so each molecule approximated one T cell. TCRdb used MiXCR to reprocess the PCR reads, holding one entry per CDR3 protein. This table has roughly 730,000 distinct CDR3 sequences, approximately 30% appearing once. Study-level results: Normalized Chao1 diversity in multiple sclerosis patients fell significantly below that of controls. Among a few TRBV segments more frequent in patients than controls were TRBV5-6, TRBV5-1 and TRBV20-1. F measure grouped same-batch samples tightly together.

From germline, CDR1 is MDHEN and CDR2 SYDVKM. This CDR3 is 15 amino acids long. Sequencing used blood. The clonotype was recovered from a girl between 5 and 17 years old with multiple sclerosis. The chain combines TRBV28 with TRBJ2-7; 9 positions agree with TRBD1. The CDR3 is CASNLQGAIQYEQYF. The DNA of the CDR3 is TGTGCCAGCAATTTACAGGGGGCTATCCAGTACGAGCAGTACTTC.